This entry features one T cell receptor beta chain sequence. Trimming pared 0 bases from V and 3 bases from J, leaving 13 bases between. The CDR3 spans 15 residues. In germline, CDR1 is SGHRS, CDR2 YFSETQ. Assay execution took place at the deep level. TCRdb keeps only in-frame clones here, not all; method: immunoSEQ multiplex PCR. The sample gives more than 2,000,000 clones, approximately 93% of which show up once; 0.39% is in the top ten. This specimen comes from a study of shared clonotypes between healthy human individuals. Study at large: Plates per donor: three CD4 naive, three CD4 memory, two CD8 naive, one CD8 memory.

Sequenced input: naive CD4+ T cells from PBMCs. Subset described: CD45RA+ positively selected. The chain uses TRBV5-1 and TRBJ2-7; TRBD2 is a possible D gene (6 bases). The receptor was derived from a man aged 18 to 30 in good health. Some clones in this sample may be carry-over from other donors' samples. The CDR3 reads CASSLGTTGDYEQYF. The CDR3 nucleotides read TGCGCCAGCAGCTTGGGGACAACGGGAGACTACGAGCAGTACTTC.